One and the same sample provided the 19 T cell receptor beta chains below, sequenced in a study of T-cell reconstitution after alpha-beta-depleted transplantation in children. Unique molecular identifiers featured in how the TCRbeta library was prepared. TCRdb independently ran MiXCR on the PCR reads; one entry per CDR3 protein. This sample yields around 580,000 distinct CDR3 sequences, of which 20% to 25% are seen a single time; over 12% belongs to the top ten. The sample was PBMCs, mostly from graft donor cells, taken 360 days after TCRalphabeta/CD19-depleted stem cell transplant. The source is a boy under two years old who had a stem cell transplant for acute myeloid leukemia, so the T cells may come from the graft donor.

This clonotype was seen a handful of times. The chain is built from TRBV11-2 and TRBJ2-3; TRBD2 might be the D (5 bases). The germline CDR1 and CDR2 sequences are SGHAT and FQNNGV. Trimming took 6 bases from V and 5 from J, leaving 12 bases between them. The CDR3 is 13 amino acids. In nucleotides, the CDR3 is TGTGCCAGCAGTCTTCCGGGGATAGATACGCAGTATTTT. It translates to CASSLPGIDTQYF.

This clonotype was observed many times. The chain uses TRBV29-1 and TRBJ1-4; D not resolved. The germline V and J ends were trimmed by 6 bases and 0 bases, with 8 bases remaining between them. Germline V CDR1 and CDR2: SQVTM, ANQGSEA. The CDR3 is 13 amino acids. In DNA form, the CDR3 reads TGCAGCGTCGGACGGTCAACTAATGAAAAACTGTTTTTT. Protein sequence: CSVGRSTNEKLFF.

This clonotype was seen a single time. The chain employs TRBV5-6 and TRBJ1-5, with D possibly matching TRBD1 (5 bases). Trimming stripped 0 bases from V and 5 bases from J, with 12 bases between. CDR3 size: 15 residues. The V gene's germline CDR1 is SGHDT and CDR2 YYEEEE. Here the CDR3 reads CASSLGGVAHQPQHF. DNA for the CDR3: TGTGCCAGCAGCTTGGGAGGGGTCGCGCATCAGCCCCAGCATTTT.

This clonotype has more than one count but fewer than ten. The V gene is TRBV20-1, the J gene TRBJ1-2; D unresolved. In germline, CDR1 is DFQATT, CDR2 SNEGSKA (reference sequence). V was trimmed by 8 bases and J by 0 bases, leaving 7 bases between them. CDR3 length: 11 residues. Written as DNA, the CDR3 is TGCAGTCCCAATTCTAACTATGGCTACACCTTC. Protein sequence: CSPNSNYGYTF.

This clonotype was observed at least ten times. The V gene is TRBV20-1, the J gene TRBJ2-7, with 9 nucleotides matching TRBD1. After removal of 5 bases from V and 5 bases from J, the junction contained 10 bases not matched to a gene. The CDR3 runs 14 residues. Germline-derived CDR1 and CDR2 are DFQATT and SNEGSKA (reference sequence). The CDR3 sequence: CSAEGGTGFDEQYF. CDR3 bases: TGCAGTGCTGAAGGAGGGACAGGGTTCGACGAGCAGTACTTC.

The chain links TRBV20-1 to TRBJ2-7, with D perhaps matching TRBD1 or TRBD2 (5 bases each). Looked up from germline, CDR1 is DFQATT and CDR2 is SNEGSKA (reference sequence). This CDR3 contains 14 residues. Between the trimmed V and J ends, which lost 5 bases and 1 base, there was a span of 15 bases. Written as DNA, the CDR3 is TGCAGTGCTGAGGACCGGGACCTGTCCTACGAGCAGTACTTC. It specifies CSAEDRDLSYEQYF.

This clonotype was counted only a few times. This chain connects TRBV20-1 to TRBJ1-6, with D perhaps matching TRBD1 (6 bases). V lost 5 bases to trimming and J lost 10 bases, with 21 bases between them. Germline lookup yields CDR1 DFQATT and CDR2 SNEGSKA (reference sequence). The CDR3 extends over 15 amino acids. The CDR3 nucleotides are TGCAGTGCTCAAAGGGGGGGGCGGAGTAACTCACCCCTCCACTTT. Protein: CSAQRGGRSNSPLHF.

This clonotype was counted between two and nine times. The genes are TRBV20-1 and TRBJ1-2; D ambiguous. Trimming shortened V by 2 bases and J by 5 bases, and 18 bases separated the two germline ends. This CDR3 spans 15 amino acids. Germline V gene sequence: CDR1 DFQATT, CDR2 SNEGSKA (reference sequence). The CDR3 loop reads CSARRHLGFLYGYTF. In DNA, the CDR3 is TGCAGTGCTAGAAGACACTTGGGTTTTTTATATGGCTACACCTTC.

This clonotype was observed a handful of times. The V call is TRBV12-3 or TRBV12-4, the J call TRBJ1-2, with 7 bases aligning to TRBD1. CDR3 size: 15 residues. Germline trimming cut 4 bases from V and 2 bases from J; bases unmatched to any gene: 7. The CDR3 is CASSSGEQGNYGYTF. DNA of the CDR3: TGTGCCAGCAGTTCCGGGGAACAGGGGAACTATGGCTACACCTTC.

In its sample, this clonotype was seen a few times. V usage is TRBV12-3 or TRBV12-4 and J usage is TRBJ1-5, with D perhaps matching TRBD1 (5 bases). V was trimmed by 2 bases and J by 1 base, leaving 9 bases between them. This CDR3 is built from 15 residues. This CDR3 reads CASSLWGFSNQPQHF. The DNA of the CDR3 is TGTGCCAGCAGTTTATGGGGGTTCAGCAATCAGCCCCAGCATTTT.

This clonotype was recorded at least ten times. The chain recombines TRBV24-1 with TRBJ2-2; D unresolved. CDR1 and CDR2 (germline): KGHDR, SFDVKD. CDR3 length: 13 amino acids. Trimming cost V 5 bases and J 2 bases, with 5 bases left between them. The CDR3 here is CATSGANTGELFF. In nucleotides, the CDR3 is TGTGCCACCAGTGGAGCTAACACCGGGGAGCTGTTTTTT.

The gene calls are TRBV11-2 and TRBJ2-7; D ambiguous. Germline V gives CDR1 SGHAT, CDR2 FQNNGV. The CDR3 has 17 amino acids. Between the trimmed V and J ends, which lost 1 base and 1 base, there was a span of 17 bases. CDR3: CASSLVVWPRASYEQYV. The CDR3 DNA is TGTGCCAGCAGCTTAGTGGTTTGGCCTCGGGCATCCTACGAGCAGTACGTC.

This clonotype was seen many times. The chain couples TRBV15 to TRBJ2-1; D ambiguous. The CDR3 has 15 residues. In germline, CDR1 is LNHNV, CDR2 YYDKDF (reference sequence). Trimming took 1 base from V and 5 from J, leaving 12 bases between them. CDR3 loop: CATSRGVVPHNEQFF. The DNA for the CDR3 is TGTGCCACCAGCAGAGGGGTAGTCCCACACAATGAGCAGTTCTTC.

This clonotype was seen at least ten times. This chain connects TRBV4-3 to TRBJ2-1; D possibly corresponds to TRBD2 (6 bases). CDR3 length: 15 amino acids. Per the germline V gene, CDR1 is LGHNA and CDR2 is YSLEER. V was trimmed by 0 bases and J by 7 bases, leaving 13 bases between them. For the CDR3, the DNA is TGCGCCAGCAGCCAAGATTGGGGAGGAGGGAATGAGCAGTTCTTC. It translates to CASSQDWGGGNEQFF.

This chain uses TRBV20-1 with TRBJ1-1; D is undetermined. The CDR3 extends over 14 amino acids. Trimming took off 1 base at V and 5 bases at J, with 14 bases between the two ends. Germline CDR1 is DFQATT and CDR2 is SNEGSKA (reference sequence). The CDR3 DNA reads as TGCAGTGCTAGAGTTGACGCCTTGTGGACTGAAGCTTTCTTT. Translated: CSARVDALWTEAFF.

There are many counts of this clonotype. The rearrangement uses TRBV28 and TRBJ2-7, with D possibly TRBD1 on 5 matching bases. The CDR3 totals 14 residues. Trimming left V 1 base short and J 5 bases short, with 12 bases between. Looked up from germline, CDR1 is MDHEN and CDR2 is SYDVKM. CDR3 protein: CASSLSGIRDEQYV. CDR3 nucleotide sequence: TGTGCCAGCAGTTTATCAGGGATCCGGGACGAGCAGTACGTC.

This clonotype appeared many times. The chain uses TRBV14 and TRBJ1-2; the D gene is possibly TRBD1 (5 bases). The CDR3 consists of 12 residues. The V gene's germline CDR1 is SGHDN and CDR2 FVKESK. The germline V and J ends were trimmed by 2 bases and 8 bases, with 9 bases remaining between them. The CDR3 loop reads CASSQSGAGYTF. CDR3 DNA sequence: TGTGCCAGCAGCCAATCTGGGGCCGGCTACACCTTC.

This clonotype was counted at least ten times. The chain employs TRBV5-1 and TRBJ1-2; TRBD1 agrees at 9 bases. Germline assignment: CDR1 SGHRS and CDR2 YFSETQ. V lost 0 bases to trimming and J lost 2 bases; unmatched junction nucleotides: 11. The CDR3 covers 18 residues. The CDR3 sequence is CASSLVWGTGHLNYGYTF. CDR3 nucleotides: TGCGCCAGCAGCTTGGTTTGGGGGACAGGGCACCTAAACTATGGCTACACCTTC.

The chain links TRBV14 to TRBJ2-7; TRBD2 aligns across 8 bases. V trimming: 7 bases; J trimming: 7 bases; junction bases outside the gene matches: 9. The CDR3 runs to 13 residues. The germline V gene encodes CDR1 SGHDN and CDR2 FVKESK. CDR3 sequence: CASTQAGGVEQYV. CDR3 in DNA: TGTGCCAGCACCCAGGCGGGGGGCGTAGAGCAGTACGTC.